This T cell receptor beta chain was retrieved from a study of response to subunit inactivated influenza vaccine. This clonotype was observed at least ten times. The V gene lost 8 bases and the J gene lost 4 bases, with 8 bases spanning the gap. The length of the CDR3 is 11 residues. Germline CDR1 reads SEHNR; CDR2 reads FQNEAQ (reference sequence). MiXCR was run by TCRdb on the RT-PCR reads, yielding one entry per CDR3 protein. Of about 240,000 distinct CDR3 sequences listed, 12% are singletons. This TCR was recovered from a man aged 50-60 years who received an inactivated influenza vaccine. The input for sequencing was non-naive T cells sorted from PBMCs, taken 14 to 15 days before vaccination. This chain uses TRBV7-9 with TRBJ1-2; D is undetermined. The CDR3 nucleotides read TGTGCCAGCGACGGATCCTATGGCTACACCTTC. It translates to CASDGSYGYTF.